The 20 T cell receptor beta chains below all came from one sample that was sequenced in a study of blood T cell repertoires in COVID-19. Sequencing used immunoSEQ multiplex PCR; TCRdb keeps in-frame clones, though not all of them. The table shows 70,000 or so clones, with over 70% occurring only once. Input material: peripheral blood. The receptors originated from a man aged 60 to 75 with acute or convalescent COVID-19.

This clone was counted only a few times. V gene TRBV3-1 (or the pseudogene TRBV3-2) combines with J gene TRBJ2-5; possibly TRBD2 for D (5 bases). Germline V lookup: CDR1 LGHDT, CDR2 YNNKEL (reference sequence). CDR3 length: 14 amino acids. Trimming pared 1 base from V and 2 bases from J, leaving 8 bases between. The CDR3 reads CASSQGAEQETQYF. In DNA, the CDR3 is TGTGCCAGCAGCCAAGGAGCGGAGCAAGAGACCCAGTACTTC.

This chain connects TRBV6-5 to TRBJ1-1; D ambiguous. Germline V gene data show CDR1 as MNHEY and CDR2 as SVGAGI. This CDR3 has 14 residues. V lost 4 bases and J lost 3, with 12 bases in between. The CDR3: CASSLLGWDTEAFF. CDR3 sequence (DNA): TGTGCCAGCAGTTTACTCGGGTGGGACACTGAAGCTTTCTTT.

This clone came up once. The chain carries TRBV3-1 (or the pseudogene TRBV3-2) and TRBJ1-1; D may be TRBD1 (6 bases). V lost 6 bases, J lost 3 bases, and 14 bases lay in between. This CDR3 region has 14 residues. Per the germline V gene, CDR1 is LGHDT and CDR2 is YNNKEL (reference sequence). CDR3 coding DNA: TGTGCCAGCAGGTACAGGGCTGCGGACACTGAAGCTTTCTTT. Protein sequence: CASRYRAADTEAFF.

This clone was seen a handful of times. The chain joins TRBV27 to TRBJ2-5, with D possibly being TRBD1 (5 bases). The V gene's germline CDR1 is MNHEY and CDR2 SMNVEV (reference sequence). Trimming cost V 0 bases and J 1 base, with 9 bases left between them. This CDR3 has 15 residues. The CDR3 region is CASSLSGVLQETQYF. The CDR3 coding sequence is TGTGCCAGCAGTTTATCAGGGGTCCTCCAAGAGACCCAGTACTTC.

This clone was recorded once. The chain is built from TRBV29-1 and TRBJ2-5; 7 bases match TRBD2. The CDR3 loop spans 13 amino acids. Germline-derived CDR1 and CDR2 are SQVTM and ANQGSEA. J was trimmed by 5 bases and V by 6 bases; bases with no gene match: 9. CDR3 in amino acids: CSVPPSGVETQYF. The CDR3 DNA is TGCAGCGTGCCACCCAGCGGGGTGGAGACCCAGTACTTC.

The genes are TRBV30 and TRBJ1-5; 8 bases fit TRBD1. The V segment lost 2 bases and the J segment 5 bases; nucleotides outside the gene matches: 8. CDR1 and CDR2 (germline): GTSNPN, SVGIG (reference sequence). The CDR3 totals 15 residues. The CDR3 protein is CAWSLRDRWDQPQHF. DNA for the CDR3: TGTGCCTGGAGTCTCCGGGACAGGTGGGATCAGCCCCAGCATTTT.

J is TRBJ2-3 and V is TRBV19; maybe TRBD2 (7 bases). CDR3 length: 12 amino acids. Germline V gene data show CDR1 as LNHDA and CDR2 as SQIVND (reference sequence). Trimming cost V 7 bases and J 4 bases, with 9 bases left between them. The CDR3 here is CASTGGADTQYF. CDR3 nucleotides: TGTGCCAGTACGGGGGGCGCAGATACGCAGTATTTT. Combining the CDR3 with reference TRBV19 and TRBJ2-3 gives the whole variable domain DGGITQSPKYLFRKEGQNVTLSCEQNLNHDAMYWYRQDPGQGLRLIYYSQIVNDFQKGDIAEGYSVSREKKESFPLTVTSAQKNPTAFYLCASTGGADTQYFGPGTRLTVL.

The rearrangement uses TRBV7-2 and TRBJ2-7; TRBD2 is a possible D gene (6 bases). The V end was cut by 5 bases, the J end by 0 bases, with 14 bases between. In germline, CDR1 is SGHTA, CDR2 FQGNSA. There are 15 residues in the CDR3. The CDR3 loop is CASSQRLGGSYEQYF. The DNA of the CDR3 is TGTGCCAGCAGCCAGAGGTTGGGGGGCTCCTACGAGCAGTACTTC.

The chain uses TRBV11-3 and TRBJ1-1; D unclear. This CDR3 spans 13 amino acids. V lost 2 bases to trimming and J lost 1 base, with 5 bases between them. CDR1 and CDR2 from the germline V gene are SGHNT and YENEEA. The CDR3 loop reads CASSLNGNTEAFF. CDR3 coding DNA: TGTGCCAGCAGCTTAAACGGGAACACTGAAGCTTTCTTT.

The rearrangement uses TRBV7-3 and TRBJ2-5, with 7 bases fitting TRBD2. Germline lookup yields CDR1 SGHTA and CDR2 FQGTGA. The CDR3 has 13 residues. J lost 2 bases, V lost 5 bases, and 2 bases had no gene match. CDR3 nucleotides: TGTGCCAGCAGCCCGGGACTACAAGAGACCCAGTACTTC. This translates into CASSPGLQETQYF. The full variable domain, completed using reference TRBV7-3 and TRBJ2-5, is GAGVSQTPSNKVTEKGKYVELRCDPISGHTALYWYRQSLGQGPEFLIYFQGTGAADDSGLPNDRFFAVRPEGSVSTLKIQRTERGDSAVYLCASSPGLQETQYFGPGTRLLVL.

The chain is built from TRBV27 and TRBJ1-6; D ambiguous. V lost 1 base and J lost 7, with 17 bases in between. CDR1 is MNHEY and CDR2 is SMNVEV in the germline V gene (reference sequence). The CDR3 loop spans 17 amino acids. The CDR3 reads CASSLYPGGFLNSPLHF. In DNA, the CDR3 is TGTGCCAGCAGTTTATACCCGGGAGGGTTTCTGAATTCACCCCTCCACTTT.

CDR3 nucleotides: TGCGCCAGCAGCCAAGGGGGGGGCCAAGAGACCCAGTACTTC. Its translation is CASSQGGGQETQYF. This rearrangement joins TRBV4-1 to TRBJ2-5; 7 bases match TRBD2. Germline values: CDR1 MGHRA, CDR2 YSYEKL. The CDR3 consists of 14 residues. Trimming took 1 base from V and 1 from J; bases not matched to a gene: 0.

This clone has just a few counts. The V and J genes are TRBV5-1 and TRBJ1-5; perhaps TRBD1 as D (6 bases). Trimming left V 1 base short and J 5 bases short, with 13 bases between. The length of the CDR3 is 15 residues. Per the germline V gene, CDR1 is SGHRS and CDR2 is YFSETQ. The CDR3 reads CASSLRGGQDQPQHF. The CDR3 DNA follows: TGCGCCAGCAGCTTGCGGGGGGGGCAGGATCAGCCCCAGCATTTT.

On this clone itself: The sample contains more than one DNA sequence encoding this CDR3. This sequence joins TRBV5-1 and TRBJ2-5; D is ambiguous. The germline V gene encodes CDR1 SGHRS and CDR2 YFSETQ. With 0 bases removed from V and 3 bases from J, the gap between germline ends came to 6 bases. This CDR3 contains 13 residues. Written as DNA, the CDR3 is TGCGCCAGCAGCTTGGGACTCGAAGAGACCCAGTACTTC. It encodes CASSLGLEETQYF.

J is TRBJ2-1 and V is TRBV3-1 (or the pseudogene TRBV3-2); possibly TRBD2 for D (6 bases). This CDR3 is 13 amino acids long. Trimming cost V 6 bases and J 3 bases, with 9 bases left between them. CDR1 is LGHDT, CDR2 YNNKEL, per germline (reference sequence). The CDR3 DNA reads TGTGCCAGCAGGGCGGGACTCTACAATGAGCAGTTCTTC. Protein sequence: CASRAGLYNEQFF.

This clone was counted between two and nine times. The chain has TRBV5-1 and TRBJ1-6, with TRBD1 matching 10 bases. J gave up 7 bases and V 4 bases, and 14 bases lay outside the gene matches. The CDR3 sequence is 18 residues long. Per germline, CDR1 SGHRS and CDR2 YFSETQ. This chain's CDR3 is CASSLTGGSERANSPLHF. The CDR3 nucleotides read TGCGCCAGCAGCCTGACAGGGGGCAGTGAGCGGGCAAATTCACCCCTCCACTTT.

V usage is TRBV7-2 and J usage is TRBJ2-5; D ambiguous. Deletions cut 5 bases from V and 5 bases from J, with 9 bases between. The CDR3 sequence is 12 residues long. Germline CDR1 reads SGHTA; CDR2 reads FQGNSA. The CDR3 region is CASSPDVETQYF. The CDR3 coding sequence is TGTGCCAGCAGCCCAGATGTTGAGACCCAGTACTTC.

This clone showed up many times. The gene calls are TRBV5-4 and TRBJ1-1; 8 nucleotides align to TRBD1. From germline, CDR1 is SGHNT and CDR2 YYREEE (reference sequence). With 0 bases clipped from V and 4 bases from J, the junction kept 2 bases outside the gene matches. There are 14 residues in the CDR3. CDR3 in DNA: TGTGCCAGCAGCTTGGACAGGGGGGCCACTGAAGCTTTCTTT. This encodes CASSLDRGATEAFF.

This clone is a singleton in its sample. V and J are TRBV6-2 or TRBV6-3 and TRBJ1-1; a possible D gene is TRBD1 (6 bases). The length of the CDR3 is 14 residues. Germline assignment: CDR1 MNHEY and CDR2 SVGEGT. Trimming pared 3 bases from V and 1 base from J, leaving 9 bases between. The CDR3 coding sequence is TGTGCCAGCAGTTATCGGGACAAGAACACTGAAGCTTTCTTT. Translation gives CASSYRDKNTEAFF.

The chain has TRBV27 and TRBJ2-7; 8 positions match TRBD1. CDR3 length: 15 amino acids. V trimming: 5 bases; J trimming: 5 bases; junction bases outside the gene matches: 11. Germline CDR1 and CDR2: MNHEY and SMNVEV (reference sequence). CDR3 in amino acids: CASSQGTGPSHEQYF. Here the CDR3 DNA reads TGTGCCAGCAGTCAGGGGACAGGTCCGTCCCACGAGCAGTACTTC.